Listed here are 14 T cell receptor beta chains from one sample, sequenced in a study of T cell responses to AZD1222 COVID-19 vaccine. Libraries were prepared by immunoSEQ multiplex PCR; TCRdb keeps only in-frame clonotypes and omits some of them. The table includes some 120,000 clones, 80% to 95% detected once. The material was peripheral blood, obtained 28 days after the second dose of the MenACWY control vaccine. The receptors derive from an adult who received the MenACWY meningococcal vaccine as a control.

CDR3 in amino acids: CASSMHRSYNEQFF. The CDR3 coding sequence is TGTGCCAGCAGCATGCACAGGTCCTACAATGAGCAGTTCTTC. V and J are TRBV21-1 and TRBJ2-1; the D call in the table, TRBD1, was not verified against the DNA. TRBV21-1 is an annotated pseudogene. The CDR3 is 14 amino acids.

This clone was counted once. The chain combines TRBV7-2 with TRBJ1-6; a possible D gene is TRBD1 (5 bases). Trimming cost V 1 base and J 5 bases, with 15 bases left between them. This CDR3 region has 17 residues. Germline values: CDR1 SGHTA, CDR2 FQGNSA. The CDR3, as DNA: TGTGCCAGCAGCTTAGGGATGGGGACGGGTAATAATTCACCCCTCCACTTT. Its protein product is CASSLGMGTGNNSPLHF.

The V call is TRBV6-1, the J call TRBJ1-1; D is undetermined. The germline V gene has CDR1 MNHNS and CDR2 SASEGT. The CDR3 consists of 13 residues. Trimming took off 5 bases at V and 1 base at J, with 8 bases between the two ends. CDR3 loop: CASSFQANTEAFF. DNA for the CDR3: TGTGCCAGCAGTTTTCAGGCGAACACTGAAGCTTTCTTT.

The V call is TRBV27, the J call TRBJ1-5; tentatively, D is TRBD1 (6 bases). This CDR3 comprises 18 residues. V lost 5 bases and J 1 base, leaving 21 bases between the germline ends. Germline V gene lookup returns CDR1 MNHEY and CDR2 SMNVEV (reference sequence). CDR3 nucleotides: TGTGCCAGCAGTAGCCGCGGGGCGGGGGCCTGGAGCAATCAGCCCCAGCATTTT. Amino acid sequence: CASSSRGAGAWSNQPQHF.

V is TRBV6-5 and J is TRBJ2-1, with TRBD2 matching over 15 bases. The CDR3 spans 15 residues. Unmatched junction bases numbered 6, after V lost 7 bases and J lost 8 bases. CDR1 and CDR2 (germline): MNHEY, SVGAGI. The CDR3 is CASTGLAGGADEQFF. CDR3 coding DNA: TGTGCCAGCACGGGACTAGCGGGAGGAGCCGATGAGCAGTTCTTC.

The chain joins TRBV27 to TRBJ1-6, with D tentatively TRBD1 (6 bases). Germline V gene sequence: CDR1 MNHEY, CDR2 SMNVEV (reference sequence). This CDR3 comprises 16 residues. Deletions cut 4 bases from V and 2 bases from J, with 12 bases between. The CDR3 DNA reads as TGTGCCAGCAGTTCCACACAGGGCGCCTATAATTCACCCCTCCACTTT. Translated: CASSSTQGAYNSPLHF.

V gene TRBV6-2 or TRBV6-3 combines with J gene TRBJ2-6; D call uncertain. This CDR3 has 16 amino acids. Trimming stripped 4 bases from V and 4 bases from J, with 14 bases between. CDR1 is MNHEY, CDR2 SVGEGT, per germline. The CDR3 here is CASSWLGRRGANVLTF. The CDR3 DNA reads as TGTGCCAGCAGTTGGTTAGGGCGTCGAGGGGCCAACGTCCTGACTTTC.

The chain carries TRBV29-1 and TRBJ2-4, with 9 nucleotides matching TRBD1. The CDR3 extends over 15 amino acids. The V segment lost 6 bases and the J segment 3 bases; nucleotides outside the gene matches: 9. Germline-derived CDR1 and CDR2 are SQVTM and ANQGSEA. The DNA for the CDR3 is TGCAGCGTAGCTACAGGGGGCGTTAGCAAAAACATTCAGTACTTC. This encodes CSVATGGVSKNIQYF.

The chain employs TRBV28 and TRBJ1-5; D might be TRBD1 (6 bases). Per the germline V gene, CDR1 is MDHEN and CDR2 is SYDVKM. The CDR3 is made up of 15 amino acids. V dropped 1 base and J dropped 6 bases, with 13 bases sitting between them. CDR3 bases: TGTGCCAGCAGTTTATATCAGGGGTCCAGTCAGCCCCAGCATTTT. Amino acid sequence: CASSLYQGSSQPQHF.

This clone was seen a few times. This sequence joins TRBV4-1 and TRBJ1-3; no firm D call. CDR1 is MGHRA, CDR2 YSYEKL, per germline. Trimming cost V 0 bases and J 0 bases, with 12 bases left between them. The CDR3 extends over 17 amino acids. The CDR3 spells CASSQDVQAASGNTIYF. The CDR3 DNA sequence: TGCGCCAGCAGCCAAGATGTCCAGGCCGCCTCTGGAAACACCATATATTTT.

The rearrangement links TRBV12-3 or TRBV12-4 to TRBJ2-7; D remains ambiguous. This CDR3 is 13 amino acids long. The V end lost 8 bases, the J end lost 3 bases, and 14 bases lay between the germline ends. The chain's CDR3 is CASGRRKFYEQYF. DNA of the CDR3: TGTGCCAGCGGACGGAGAAAATTCTACGAGCAGTACTTC.

The J gene is TRBJ1-2, the V gene TRBV7-9; D not certain. V lost 5 bases to trimming and J lost 8 bases, with 9 bases between them. The germline V gene encodes CDR1 SEHNR and CDR2 FQNEAQ (reference sequence). The CDR3 is 11 amino acids. The CDR3 protein is CASSLKGGYTF. The CDR3 coding sequence is TGTGCCAGCAGCCTTAAAGGAGGCTACACCTTC.

By frequency in the sample, this clone is medium-sized (0.01 to 0.1%). The chain combines TRBV6-2 or TRBV6-3 with TRBJ2-3; 7 bases line up with TRBD1. Germline trimming cut 6 bases from V and 0 bases from J; bases unmatched to any gene: 9. Germline assignment: CDR1 MNHEY and CDR2 SVGEGT. CDR3 length equals 16 residues. The CDR3 loop reads CASSSGTETSTDTQYF. CDR3 nucleotides: TGTGCCAGCAGCTCCGGGACAGAAACTAGCACAGATACGCAGTATTTT.

The chain uses TRBV7-9 and TRBJ2-1; TRBD1 matches 10 bases. The CDR3 has 15 amino acids. Germline V gene sequence: CDR1 SEHNR, CDR2 FQNEAQ (reference sequence). V dropped 4 bases and J dropped 5; count of bases not matched to a gene: 5. The CDR3 DNA follows: TGTGCCAGCAGCTCCCGGGACAGGGGCCACAATGAGCAGTTCTTC. It translates to CASSSRDRGHNEQFF. Drawing the rest from reference TRBV7-9 and TRBJ2-1, the complete variable domain is DTGVSQNPRHKITKRGQNVTFRCDPISEHNRLYWYRQTLGQGPEFLTYFQNEAQLEKSRLLSDRFSAERPKGSFSTLEIQRTEQGDSAMYLCASSSRDRGHNEQFFGPGTRLTVL.